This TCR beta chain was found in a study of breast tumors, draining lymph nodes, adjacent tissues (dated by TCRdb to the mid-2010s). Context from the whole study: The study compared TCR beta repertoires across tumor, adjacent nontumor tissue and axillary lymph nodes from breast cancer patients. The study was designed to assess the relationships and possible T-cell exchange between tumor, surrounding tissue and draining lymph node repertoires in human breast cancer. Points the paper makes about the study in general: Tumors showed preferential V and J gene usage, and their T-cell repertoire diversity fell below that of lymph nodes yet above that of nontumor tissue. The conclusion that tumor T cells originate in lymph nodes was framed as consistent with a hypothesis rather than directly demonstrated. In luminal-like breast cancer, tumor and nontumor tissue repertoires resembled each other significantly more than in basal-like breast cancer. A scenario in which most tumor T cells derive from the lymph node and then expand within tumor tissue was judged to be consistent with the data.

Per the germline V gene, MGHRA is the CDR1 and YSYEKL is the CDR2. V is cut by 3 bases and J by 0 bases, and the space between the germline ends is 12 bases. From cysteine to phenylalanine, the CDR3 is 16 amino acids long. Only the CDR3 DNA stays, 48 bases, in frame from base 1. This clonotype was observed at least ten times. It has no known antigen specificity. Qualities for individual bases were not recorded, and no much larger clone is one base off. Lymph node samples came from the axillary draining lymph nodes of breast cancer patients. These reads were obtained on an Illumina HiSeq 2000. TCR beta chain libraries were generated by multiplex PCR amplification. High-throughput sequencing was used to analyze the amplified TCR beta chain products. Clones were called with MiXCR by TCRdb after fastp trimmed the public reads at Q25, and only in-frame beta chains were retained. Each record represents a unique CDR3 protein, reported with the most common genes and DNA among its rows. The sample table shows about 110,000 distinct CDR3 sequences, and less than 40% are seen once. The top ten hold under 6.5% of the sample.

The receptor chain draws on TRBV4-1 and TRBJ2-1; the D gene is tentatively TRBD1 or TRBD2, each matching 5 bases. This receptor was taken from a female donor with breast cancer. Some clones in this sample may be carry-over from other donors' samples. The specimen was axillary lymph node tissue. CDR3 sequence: CASSQSGTNSYNEQFF. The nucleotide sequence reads TGCGCCAGCAGCCAGTCCGGGACGAACTCCTACAATGAGCAGTTCTTC.